Presented here are 6 T cell receptor beta chains from one specimen sequenced in a study of cytomegalovirus exposure and HLA in healthy donors. PCR primers comprised 60 Vbeta and 13 Jbeta primers. Some clones are missing from TCRdb's copy, which holds only in-frame ones; the method was immunoSEQ multiplex PCR. The repertoire holds roughly 98,000 clones, 60% to 80% seen once, with approximately 7.7% in the top ten. Material: PBMCs. The receptor set was obtained from a female donor in good health and CMV-seronegative.

This chain joins TRBV7-2 and TRBJ1-2; TRBD1 matches at 9 bases. Germline V CDR1 and CDR2: SGHTA, FQGNSA. V trimming: 1 base; J trimming: 8 bases; junction bases outside the gene matches: 8. This CDR3 spans 15 amino acids. For the CDR3, the DNA is TGTGCCAGCAGCTTAGTTATTGGGACAGGGCTGGGCTACACCTTC. Its translation: CASSLVIGTGLGYTF.

The chain combines TRBV5-1 with TRBJ2-2, with 7 bases that match TRBD1. This CDR3 has 15 amino acids. After removal of 7 bases from V and 6 bases from J, the junction contained 12 bases not matched to a gene. Germline-derived CDR1 and CDR2 are SGHRS and YFSETQ. The CDR3 spells CASGLRGLPPGELFF. CDR3 sequence (DNA): TGCGCCAGCGGGCTAAGGGGGCTCCCTCCCGGGGAGCTGTTTTTT.

The chain employs TRBV13 and TRBJ1-3; TRBD1 agrees at 7 bases. The CDR3 loop spans 16 amino acids. Germline V gene data show CDR1 as PRHDT and CDR2 as FYEKMQ (reference sequence). Unmatched junction bases numbered 7, after V lost 5 bases and J lost 0 bases. CDR3 sequence: CASSLNRGPSGNTIYF. CDR3 sequence (DNA): TGTGCCAGCAGCCTAAACAGGGGACCCTCTGGAAACACCATATATTTT.

V usage is TRBV18 and J usage is TRBJ1-1; D is perhaps TRBD1 (5 bases). CDR1 is KGHSH, CDR2 LQKENI, per germline. The CDR3 is made up of 12 amino acids. Trimming took 5 bases from V and 5 from J, leaving 9 bases between them. The CDR3 loop is CASSVQGTEAFF. For the CDR3, the DNA is TGTGCCAGCTCAGTGCAGGGAACTGAAGCTTTCTTT.

V and J are TRBV27 and TRBJ2-5; 15 bases agree with TRBD2. The end of the DNA is better explained by TRBJ2-7, so the J call may be wrong. This CDR3 spans 17 amino acids. Germline CDR1 MNHEY, CDR2 SMNVEV (reference sequence). The CDR3 sequence is CASSPGLAGGTSYEQYF. CDR3 nucleotides: TGTGCCAGCAGCCCGGGACTAGCGGGAGGAACCTCCTACGAGCAGTACTTC.

This clone was counted a few times. V usage is TRBV4-3 and J usage is TRBJ1-5; D perhaps matches TRBD1 (5 bases). Looked up from germline, CDR1 is LGHNA and CDR2 is YSLEER. This CDR3 comprises 14 residues. V lost 4 bases and J 5 bases, leaving 12 bases between the germline ends. This CDR3 is CASSPVGPDQPQHF. The CDR3 DNA follows: TGCGCCAGCAGCCCCGTGGGGCCGGATCAGCCCCAGCATTTT.